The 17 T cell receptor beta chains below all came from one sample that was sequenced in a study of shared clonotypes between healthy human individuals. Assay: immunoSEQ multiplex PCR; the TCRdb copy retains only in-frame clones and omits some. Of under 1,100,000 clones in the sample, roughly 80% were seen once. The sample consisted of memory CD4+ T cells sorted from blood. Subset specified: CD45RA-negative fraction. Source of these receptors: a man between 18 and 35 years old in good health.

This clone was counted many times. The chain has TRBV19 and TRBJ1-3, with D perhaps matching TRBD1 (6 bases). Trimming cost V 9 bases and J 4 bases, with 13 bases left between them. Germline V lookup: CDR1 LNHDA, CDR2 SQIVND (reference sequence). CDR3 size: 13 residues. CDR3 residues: CASQPGGGNTIYF. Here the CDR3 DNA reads TGTGCCAGCCAGCCTGGGGGCGGAAACACCATATATTTT.

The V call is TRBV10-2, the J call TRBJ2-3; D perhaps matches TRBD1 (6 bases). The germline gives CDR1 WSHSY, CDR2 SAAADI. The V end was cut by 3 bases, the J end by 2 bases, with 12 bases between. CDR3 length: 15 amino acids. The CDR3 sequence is CASSDAGVLTDTQYF. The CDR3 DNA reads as TGCGCCAGCAGTGATGCAGGGGTTCTCACAGATACGCAGTATTTT.

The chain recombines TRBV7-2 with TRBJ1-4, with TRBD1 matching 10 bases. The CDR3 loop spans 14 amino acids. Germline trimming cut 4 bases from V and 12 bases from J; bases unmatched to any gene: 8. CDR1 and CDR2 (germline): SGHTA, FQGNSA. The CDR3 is CASSSGTGAWELFF. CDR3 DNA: TGTGCCAGCAGCTCCGGGACAGGGGCTTGGGAACTGTTTTTT. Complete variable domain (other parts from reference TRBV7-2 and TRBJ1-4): GAGVSQSPSNKVTEKGKDVELRCDPISGHTALYWYRQSLGQGLEFLIYFQGNSAPDKSGLPSDRFSAERTGGSVSTLTIQRTQQEDSAVYLCASSSGTGAWELFFGSGTQLSVL.

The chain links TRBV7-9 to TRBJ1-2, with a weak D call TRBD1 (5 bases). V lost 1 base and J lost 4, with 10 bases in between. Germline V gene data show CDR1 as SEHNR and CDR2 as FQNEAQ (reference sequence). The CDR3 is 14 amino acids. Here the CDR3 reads CASSLEGLSYGYTF. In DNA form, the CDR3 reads TGTGCCAGCAGCTTAGAGGGGTTAAGCTATGGCTACACCTTC.

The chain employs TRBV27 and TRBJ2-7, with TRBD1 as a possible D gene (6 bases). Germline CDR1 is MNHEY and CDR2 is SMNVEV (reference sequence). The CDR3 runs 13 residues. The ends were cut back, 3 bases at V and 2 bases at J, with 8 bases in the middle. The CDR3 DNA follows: TGTGCCAGCAGTTTGACAGGCACCTACGAGCAGTACTTC. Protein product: CASSLTGTYEQYF.

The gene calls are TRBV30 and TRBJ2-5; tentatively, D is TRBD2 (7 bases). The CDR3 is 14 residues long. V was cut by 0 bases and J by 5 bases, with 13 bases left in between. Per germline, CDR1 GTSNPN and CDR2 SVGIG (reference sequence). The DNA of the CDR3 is TGTGCCTGGAGTGTGTCGGGGGGCCTTGAGACCCAGTACTTC. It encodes CAWSVSGGLETQYF.

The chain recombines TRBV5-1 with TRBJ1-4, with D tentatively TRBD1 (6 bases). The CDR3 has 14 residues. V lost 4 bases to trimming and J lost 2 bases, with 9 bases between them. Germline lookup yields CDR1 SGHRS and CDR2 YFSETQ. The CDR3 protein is CASSGTGTNEKLFF. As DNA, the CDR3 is TGCGCCAGCAGCGGAACAGGGACTAATGAAAAACTGTTTTTT.

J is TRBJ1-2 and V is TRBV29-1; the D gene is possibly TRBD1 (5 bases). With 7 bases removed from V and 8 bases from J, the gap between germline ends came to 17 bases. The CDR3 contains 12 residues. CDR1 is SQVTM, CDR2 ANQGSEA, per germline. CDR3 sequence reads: CSASGGALGYTF. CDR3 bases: TGCAGCGCTTCTGGAGGGGCGCTGGGCTACACCTTC.

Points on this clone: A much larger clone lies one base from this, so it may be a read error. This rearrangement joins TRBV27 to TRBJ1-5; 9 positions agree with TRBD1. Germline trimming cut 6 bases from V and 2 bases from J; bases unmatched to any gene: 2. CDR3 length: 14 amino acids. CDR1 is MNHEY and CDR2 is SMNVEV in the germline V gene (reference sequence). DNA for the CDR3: TGTGCCAGCAGCCGGACAGGGGGCAATCAGCCCCAGCATTTT. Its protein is CASSRTGGNQPQHF.

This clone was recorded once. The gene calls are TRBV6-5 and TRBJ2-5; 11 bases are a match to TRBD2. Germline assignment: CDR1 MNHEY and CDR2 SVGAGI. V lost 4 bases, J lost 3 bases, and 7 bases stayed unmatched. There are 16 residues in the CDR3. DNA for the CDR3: TGTGCCAGCAGTTTTAGCGGGGGGGCCCGCAAAGAGACCCAGTACTTC. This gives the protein CASSFSGGARKETQYF.

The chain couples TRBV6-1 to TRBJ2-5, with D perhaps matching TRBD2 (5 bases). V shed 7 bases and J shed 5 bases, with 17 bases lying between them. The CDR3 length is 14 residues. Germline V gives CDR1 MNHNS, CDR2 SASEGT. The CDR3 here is CASKFVEGPETQYF. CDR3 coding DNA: TGTGCCAGCAAATTCGTCGAGGGCCCGGAGACCCAGTACTTC.

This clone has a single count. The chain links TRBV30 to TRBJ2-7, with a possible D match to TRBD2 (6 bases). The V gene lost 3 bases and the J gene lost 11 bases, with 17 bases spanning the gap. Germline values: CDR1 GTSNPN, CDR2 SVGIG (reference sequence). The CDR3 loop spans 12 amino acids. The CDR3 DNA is TGTGCCTGGAGCGGGGGATTAGGAGTGGAGTACTTC. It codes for CAWSGGLGVEYF.

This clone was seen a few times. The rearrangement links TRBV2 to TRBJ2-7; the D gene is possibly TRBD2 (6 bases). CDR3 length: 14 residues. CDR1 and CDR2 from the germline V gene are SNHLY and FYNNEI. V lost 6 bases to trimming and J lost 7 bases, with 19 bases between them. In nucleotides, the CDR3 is TGTGCCAGCAGACTACCGGGACTCCTTTTTGAGCAGTACTTC. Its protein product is CASRLPGLLFEQYF.

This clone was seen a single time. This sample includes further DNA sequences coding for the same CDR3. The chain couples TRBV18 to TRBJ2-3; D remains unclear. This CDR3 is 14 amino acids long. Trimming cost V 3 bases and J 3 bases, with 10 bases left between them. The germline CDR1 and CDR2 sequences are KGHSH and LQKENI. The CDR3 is CASSPPAVTDTQYF. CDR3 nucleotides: TGTGCCAGCTCACCGCCGGCGGTGACAGATACGCAGTATTTT.

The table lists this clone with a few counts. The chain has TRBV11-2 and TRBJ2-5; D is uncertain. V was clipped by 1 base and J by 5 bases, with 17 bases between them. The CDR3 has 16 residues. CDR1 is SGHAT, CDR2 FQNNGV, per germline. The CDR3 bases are TGTGCCAGCAGCTTAGGGACCGCTCAATTCGGGGAGACCCAGTACTTC. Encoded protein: CASSLGTAQFGETQYF.

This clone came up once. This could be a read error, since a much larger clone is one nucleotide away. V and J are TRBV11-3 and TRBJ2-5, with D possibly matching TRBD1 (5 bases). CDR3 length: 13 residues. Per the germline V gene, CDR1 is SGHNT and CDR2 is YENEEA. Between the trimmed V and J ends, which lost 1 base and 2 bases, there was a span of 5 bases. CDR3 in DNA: TGTGCCAGCAGCTTAGGGACACAAGAGACCCAGTACTTC. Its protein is CASSLGTQETQYF.

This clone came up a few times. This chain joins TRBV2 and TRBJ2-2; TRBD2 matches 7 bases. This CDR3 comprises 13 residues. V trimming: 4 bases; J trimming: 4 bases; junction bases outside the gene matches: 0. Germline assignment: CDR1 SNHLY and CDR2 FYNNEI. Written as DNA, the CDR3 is TGTGCCAGCAGTGGGGAGGGCACCGGGGAGCTGTTTTTT. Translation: CASSGEGTGELFF. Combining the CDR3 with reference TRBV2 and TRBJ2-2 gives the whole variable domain EPEVTQTPSHQVTQMGQEVILRCVPISNHLYFYWYRQILGQKVEFLVSFYNNEISEKSEIFDDQFSVERPDGSNFTLKIRSTKLEDSAMYFCASSGEGTGELFFGEGSRLTVL.